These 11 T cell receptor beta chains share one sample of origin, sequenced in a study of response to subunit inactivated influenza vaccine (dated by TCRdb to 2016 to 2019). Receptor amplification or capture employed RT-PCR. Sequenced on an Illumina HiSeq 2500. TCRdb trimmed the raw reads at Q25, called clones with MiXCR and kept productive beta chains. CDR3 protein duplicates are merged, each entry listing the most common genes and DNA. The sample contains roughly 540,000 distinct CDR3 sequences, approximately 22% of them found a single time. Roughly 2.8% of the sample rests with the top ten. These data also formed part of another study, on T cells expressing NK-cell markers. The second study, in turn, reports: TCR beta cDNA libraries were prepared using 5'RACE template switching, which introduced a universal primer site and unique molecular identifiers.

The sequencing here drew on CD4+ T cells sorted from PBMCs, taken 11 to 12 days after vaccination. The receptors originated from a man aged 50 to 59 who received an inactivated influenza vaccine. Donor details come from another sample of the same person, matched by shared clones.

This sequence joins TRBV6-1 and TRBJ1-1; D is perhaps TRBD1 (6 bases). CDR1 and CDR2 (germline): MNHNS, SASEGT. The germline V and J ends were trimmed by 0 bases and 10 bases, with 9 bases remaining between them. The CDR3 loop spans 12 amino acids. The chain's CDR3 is CASSEASRGAFF. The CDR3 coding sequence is TGTGCCAGCAGTGAAGCTTCCAGGGGAGCTTTCTTT.

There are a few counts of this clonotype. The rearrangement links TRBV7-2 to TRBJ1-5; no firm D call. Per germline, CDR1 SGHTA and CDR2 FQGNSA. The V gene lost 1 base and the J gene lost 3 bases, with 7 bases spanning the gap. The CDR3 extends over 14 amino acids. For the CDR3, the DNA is TGTGCCAGCAGCTTAGACCAGATCAATCAGCCCCAGCATTTT. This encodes CASSLDQINQPQHF.

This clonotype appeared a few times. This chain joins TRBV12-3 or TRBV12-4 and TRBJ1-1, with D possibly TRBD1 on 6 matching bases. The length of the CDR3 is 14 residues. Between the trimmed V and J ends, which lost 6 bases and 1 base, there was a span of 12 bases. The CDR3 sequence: CASRGDTRNTEAFF. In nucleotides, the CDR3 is TGTGCCAGCAGGGGGGACACAAGGAACACTGAAGCTTTCTTT.

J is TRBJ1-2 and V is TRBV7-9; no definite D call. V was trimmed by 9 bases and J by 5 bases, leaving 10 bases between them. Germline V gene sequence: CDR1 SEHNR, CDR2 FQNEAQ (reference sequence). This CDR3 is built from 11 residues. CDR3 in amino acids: CASMGVYGYTF. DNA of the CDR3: TGTGCCAGTATGGGAGTTTATGGCTACACCTTC.

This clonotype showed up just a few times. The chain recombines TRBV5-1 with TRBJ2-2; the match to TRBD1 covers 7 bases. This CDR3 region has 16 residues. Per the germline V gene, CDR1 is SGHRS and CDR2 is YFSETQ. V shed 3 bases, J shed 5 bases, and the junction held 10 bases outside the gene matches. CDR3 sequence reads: CASSSAGGRETGELFF. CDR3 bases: TGCGCCAGCAGCTCCGCAGGGGGAAGAGAAACCGGGGAGCTGTTTTTT.

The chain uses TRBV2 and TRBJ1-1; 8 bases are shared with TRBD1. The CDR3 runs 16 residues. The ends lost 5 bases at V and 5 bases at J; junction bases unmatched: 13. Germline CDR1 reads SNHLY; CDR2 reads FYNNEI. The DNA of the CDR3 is TGTGCCAGCAGTCTAAACGCTTATCGGACAGGGACTGAAGCTTTCTTT. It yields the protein CASSLNAYRTGTEAFF. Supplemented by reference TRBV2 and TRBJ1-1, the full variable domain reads EPEVTQTPSHQVTQMGQEVILRCVPISNHLYFYWYRQILGQKVEFLVSFYNNEISEKSEIFDDQFSVERPDGSNFTLKIRSTKLEDSAMYFCASSLNAYRTGTEAFFGQGTRLTVV.

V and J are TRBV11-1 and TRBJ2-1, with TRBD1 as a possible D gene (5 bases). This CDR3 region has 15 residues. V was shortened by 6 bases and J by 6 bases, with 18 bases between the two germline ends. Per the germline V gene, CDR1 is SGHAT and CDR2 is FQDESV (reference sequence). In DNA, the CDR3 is TGTGCCAGCAGTTTGGACACCCATTTTCTCAATGAGCAGTTCTTC. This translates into CASSLDTHFLNEQFF.

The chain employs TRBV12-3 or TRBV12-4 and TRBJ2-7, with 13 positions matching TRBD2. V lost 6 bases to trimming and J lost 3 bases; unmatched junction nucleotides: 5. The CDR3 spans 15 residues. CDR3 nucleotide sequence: TGTGCCAGCAGCAGAGGGACTAGCGGGGTCTACGAGCAGTACTTC. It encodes CASSRGTSGVYEQYF.

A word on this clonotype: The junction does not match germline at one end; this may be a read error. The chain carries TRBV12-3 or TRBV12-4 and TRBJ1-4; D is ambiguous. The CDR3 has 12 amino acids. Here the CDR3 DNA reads TGTGCCAGCAGTTTAAGTCTACCTCCATCTTACTTT. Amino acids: CASSLSLPPSYF.

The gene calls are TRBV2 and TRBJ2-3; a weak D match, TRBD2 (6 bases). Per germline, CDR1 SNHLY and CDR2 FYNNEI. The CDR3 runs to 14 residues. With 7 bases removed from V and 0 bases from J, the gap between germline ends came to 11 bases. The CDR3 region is CASKGLGSTDTQYF. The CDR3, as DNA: TGTGCCAGCAAGGGACTGGGGAGCACAGATACGCAGTATTTT.

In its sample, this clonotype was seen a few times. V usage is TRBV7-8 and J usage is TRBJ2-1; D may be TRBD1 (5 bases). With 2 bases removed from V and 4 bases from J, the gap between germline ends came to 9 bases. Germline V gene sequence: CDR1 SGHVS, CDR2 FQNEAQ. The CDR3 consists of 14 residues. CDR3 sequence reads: CASSLPGPYNEQFF. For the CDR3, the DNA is TGTGCCAGCAGCTTACCAGGGCCGTACAATGAGCAGTTCTTC.